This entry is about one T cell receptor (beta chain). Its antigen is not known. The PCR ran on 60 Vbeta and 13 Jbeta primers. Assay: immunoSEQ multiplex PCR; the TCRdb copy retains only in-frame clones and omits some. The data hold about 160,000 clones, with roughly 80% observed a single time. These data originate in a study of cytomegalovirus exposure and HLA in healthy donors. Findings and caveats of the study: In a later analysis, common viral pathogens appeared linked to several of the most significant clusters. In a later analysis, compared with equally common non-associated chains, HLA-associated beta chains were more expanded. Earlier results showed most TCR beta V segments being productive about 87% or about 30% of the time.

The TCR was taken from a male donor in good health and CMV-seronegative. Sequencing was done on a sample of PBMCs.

The CDR3 DNA is TGTGCCAGCAGCTTGGACAGGATGTCTTCACCCCTCCACTTT. Protein: CASSLDRMSSPLHF. The chain has TRBV7-9 and TRBJ1-6, with 7 bases fitting TRBD1. The V segment lost 3 bases and the J segment 9 bases; nucleotides outside the gene matches: 5. CDR1 is SEHNR, CDR2 FQNEAQ, per germline (reference sequence). This CDR3 is 14 amino acids long.